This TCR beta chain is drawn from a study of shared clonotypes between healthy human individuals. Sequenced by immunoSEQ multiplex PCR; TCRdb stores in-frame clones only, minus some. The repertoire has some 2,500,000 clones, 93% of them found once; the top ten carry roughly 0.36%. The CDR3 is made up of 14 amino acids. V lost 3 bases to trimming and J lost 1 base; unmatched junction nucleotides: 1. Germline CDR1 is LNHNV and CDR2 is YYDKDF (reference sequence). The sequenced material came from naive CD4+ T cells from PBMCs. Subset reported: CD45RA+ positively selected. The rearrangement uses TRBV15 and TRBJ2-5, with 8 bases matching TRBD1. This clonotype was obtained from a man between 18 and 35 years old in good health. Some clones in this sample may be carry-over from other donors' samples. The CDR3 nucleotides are TGTGCCACCAGCAGGGGACAGGTCCAAGAGACCCAGTACTTC. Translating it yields CATSRGQVQETQYF. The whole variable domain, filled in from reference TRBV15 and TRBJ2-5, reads DAMVIQNPRYQVTQFGKPVTLSCSQTLNHNVMYWYQQKSSQAPKLLFHYYDKDFNNEADTPDNFQSRRPNTSFCFLDIRSPGLGDTAMYLCATSRGQVQETQYFGPGTRLLVL.